The T cell receptor beta chain described here comes from a study of control samples from healthy donors and cancer patients. Libraries were prepared by immunoSEQ multiplex PCR; TCRdb keeps only in-frame clonotypes and omits some of them. The sample includes approximately 86,000 clones, approximately 81% of them seen just once. This CDR3 comprises 14 residues. This chain uses TRBV21-1 with TRBJ2-1; the table's TRBD1 call for D was not verified on the DNA. TRBV21-1 is a known pseudogene. Sequenced sample: blood. The source of this sequence is a woman aged 40-49 years in good health. CDR3 coding DNA: TGTGCCAGACGACAGGGGGCAGGAGTTAATGAGCAGTTCTTC. Protein sequence: CARRQGAGVNEQFF.